This TCR beta chain was captured by sequencing in a study of identical twins. Template switching introduced a universal primer site, and the cDNA bore unique molecular identifiers. TCRdb redid the calling of the 5' RACE reads with MiXCR, one entry per CDR3 protein. The sample consists of just under 650,000 distinct CDR3 sequences, around 7.4% of them appearing once. This clonotype appeared a few times. The V gene's germline CDR1 is LGHDT and CDR2 YNNKEL (reference sequence). The CDR3 spans 13 residues. The V end lost 3 bases, the J end lost 5 bases, and 5 bases lay between the germline ends. The same specimen was also included in a second study, on yellow fever vaccine responses in identical twins.

The sequencing input was PBMCs. The source of this sequence is a woman younger than 35 in good health. The rearrangement joins TRBV3-1 to TRBJ1-6; a weak D match, TRBD1 (5 bases). As DNA, the CDR3 is TGTGCCAGCAGCCAGGGACATAATTCACCCCTCCACTTT. It yields the protein CASSQGHNSPLHF.